This T cell receptor beta chain was observed in a study of cytomegalovirus exposure and HLA in healthy donors. On this clone: Antigen specificity is unknown.

Regarding the study as a whole: By HLA locus, TCR association rates varied in a later analysis, with DRB1 showing the most and HLA-C the fewest.

V was cut by 7 bases and J by 3 bases, with 21 bases left in between. Germline CDR1 reads MDHEN; CDR2 reads SYDVKM. CDR3 length: 16 residues. This PCR relied on a set of 60 Vbeta primers and 13 Jbeta primers. Profiling relied on immunoSEQ multiplex PCR, and the TCRdb table lists in-frame clones only, not all of them. The sample contains under 200,000 clones, around four fifths of which appear only once. Specimen: PBMCs. The gene calls are TRBV28 and TRBJ2-5, with D unclear. The sequence was collected from a woman in her forties or fifties in good health and CMV-seropositive. The CDR3 region is CASTHRLGSREETQYF. The CDR3 DNA is TGTGCCAGCACTCATAGATTGGGCAGCCGAGAAGAGACCCAGTACTTC.